This T cell receptor beta chain was documented in a study of T cell responses to AZD1222 COVID-19 vaccine (dated by TCRdb to the early 2020s). Describing the broader study: AZD1222 recipients whose second dose came at about 4 weeks and those whose second dose came at about 12 weeks were combined into one group, since spike-specific TCR depth and breadth did not differ between the two schedules. A total of 233 trial participants underwent TCR sequencing, of whom more than 200 had received two doses of AZD1222 and around 25 had received two doses of the MenACWY control vaccine. Trial participants were enrolled by age into 18-55, 56-69 and 70-plus year subgroups, with 148, 28 and 57 TCR-sequenced participants respectively.

With respect to this clone: Its target antigen remains unknown. The input lacks base qualities; no much larger clone sits a single base away.

The CDR3 regions of human TCRbeta chains were subjected to immunosequencing. In the original analysis: Repertoire TCRs were checked for matches against a reference library of SARS-CoV-2-specific TCRs that had been generated using the MIRA antigen-specificity platform. Breadth meant the fraction of unique TCRs that were SARS-CoV-2-associated, whereas depth meant the fraction of total T cells that were SARS-CoV-2-associated. Each spike-specific TCR was assigned to its reactive spike region and to a CD4 or CD8 class using the MIRA data. Log10-transformed breadth and depth values were compared by one-way ANOVA with Sidak's multiple comparisons tests. TCRdb holds this immuneACCESS table with in-frame rearrangements only. Some clones are missing; in checked studies, unresolved V genes explain under half, and the rest has no known cause. That table gives V, J and clone size, and the DNA gave D and trimming. In this sample the table shows about 92,000 clones, more than 75% of which occur a single time. Jointly, the top ten make up 22% of the sample.

There are 14 amino acids in the CDR3, from cysteine to phenylalanine inclusive. Only the CDR3 portion is preserved as DNA: 42 bases, with reading frame beginning at the first base. V is reduced by 4 bases and J by 7 bases, leaving a spacing of 12 bases between them. CDR1 is given as SGHTS and CDR2 as YDEGEE, both from the germline V gene. Broader findings and caveats from the paper: Participants were mostly white British, with more females than males. The authors suggested clonal diversity may have been underestimated. Reportedly, close to half of the unique spike-specific TCRs recognized epitopes lying outside the regions that are mutated in the B.1.351 and B.1.1.7 variants. In the small 56-69-year group, the increase in depth fell short of significance, most likely because of low power. The whole spike protein was spanned by vaccine-associated CD4 TCRs, and dominant responses were seen in regions 160-218 and 743-854. Conclusions about previously exposed vaccinees were limited because only six AZD1222 recipients were SARS-CoV-2 seropositive at baseline. Spike-specific TCR breadth and depth rose significantly after two AZD1222 doses compared with day 0 and with MenACWY recipients. No day 14 peak-response samples were available, so repertoires were characterized only after the peak T cell response.

This specimen's time point label, interpreted: baseline before first vaccination. Vaccinee samples were obtained from the UK trials COV001 and COV002, which included a single-blind randomized controlled phase 2/3 trial of AZD1222 (ChAdOx1 nCoV-19) in healthy adults. For TCRbeta chain sequencing, PBMC samples from trial participants were taken at day 0 and at day 28 after the second dose. The clonotype originates from an adult in good health. The receptor chain draws on TRBV5-8 and TRBJ1-6, with no confident D gene call. This specimen was peripheral blood, taken on day 0 of AZD1222 vaccination. CDR3 loop: CASSAVGTNSPLHF. The DNA sequence is TGTGCCAGCAGCGCCGTAGGTACCAATTCACCCCTCCACTTT.